The 22 T cell receptor beta chains reported below all come from one sample, sequenced in a study of T-cell memory formation after mild COVID-19. TCRdb used MiXCR to reprocess the 5' RACE reads, holding one entry per CDR3 protein. The table shows roughly 610,000 distinct CDR3 sequences, with 17% occurring only once. Sequencing was done on a sample of PBMCs or a T cell subset sorted from them (not recorded which). These receptor sequences come from an adult woman who had mild COVID-19 (a few samples of this study predate the infection). Cell type and time point are not known.

The chain recombines TRBV4-1 with TRBJ2-3; 8 bases match TRBD2. After removal of 1 base from V and 5 bases from J, the junction contained 8 bases not matched to a gene. The CDR3 extends over 16 amino acids. Germline V gene sequence: CDR1 MGHRA, CDR2 YSYEKL. This CDR3 reads CASSQAGSGVKDTQYF. The CDR3, as DNA: TGCGCCAGCAGCCAAGCGGGTAGCGGGGTAAAAGATACGCAGTATTTT.

The chain employs TRBV7-2 and TRBJ1-1; D is ambiguous. Per germline, CDR1 SGHTA and CDR2 FQGNSA. The CDR3 length is 13 residues. Trimming took off 5 bases at V and 2 bases at J, with 9 bases between the two ends. The chain's CDR3 is CASSPDFNTEAFF. The CDR3 DNA reads TGTGCCAGCAGCCCCGATTTCAACACTGAAGCTTTCTTT.

This clonotype was seen more than once but under ten times. The chain couples TRBV6-5 to TRBJ2-7; 7 bases line up with TRBD1. The CDR3 is made up of 15 amino acids. V trimming: 6 bases; J trimming: 1 base; junction bases outside the gene matches: 9. Per germline, CDR1 MNHEY and CDR2 SVGAGI. In nucleotides, the CDR3 is TGTGCCAGCAGAATACCGGGACAGACATCCTACGAGCAGTACTTC. It is translated as CASRIPGQTSYEQYF.

Many counts were recorded for this clonotype. One end of the junction varies from germline; a read error may be responsible. This chain joins TRBV4-1 and TRBJ1-4; tentative D call: TRBD1 (6 bases). The germline gives CDR1 MGHRA, CDR2 YSYEKL. The CDR3 is 18 amino acids. The CDR3 DNA reads TGCGCCAGCAGCCGGGGGCCGTCGGGTTCAGGGGAAGGAATGGAACTTTTTTTT. It codes for CASSRGPSGSGEGMELFF.

Ten or more counts support this clonotype. The J gene is TRBJ1-2, the V gene TRBV20-1, with D uncertain. Germline V gives CDR1 DFQATT, CDR2 SNEGSKA (reference sequence). The CDR3 covers 13 residues. Trimming pared 6 bases from V and 4 bases from J, leaving 15 bases between. The CDR3 loop is CSAVPIRGYGYTF. CDR3 sequence (DNA): TGCAGTGCCGTCCCAATACGGGGCTATGGCTACACCTTC.

The genes are TRBV12-3 or TRBV12-4 and TRBJ2-1; a possible D gene is TRBD1 (6 bases). The CDR3 contains 13 residues. Trimming pared 6 bases from V and 16 bases from J, leaving 22 bases between. CDR3 sequence: CASSSQIRDTRFF. As DNA, the CDR3 is TGTGCCAGCAGCTCTCAAATCCGGGACACCCGATTCTTC.

There are a few counts of this clonotype. CDR3 in DNA: TGTGCCACCAGTGTGGAGAACACCGGGGAGCTGTTTTTT. Residues: CATSVENTGELFF. This chain connects TRBV24-1 to TRBJ2-2; D ambiguous. The CDR3 runs to 13 residues. The germline V gene has CDR1 KGHDR and CDR2 SFDVKD. Between the trimmed V and J ends, which lost 5 bases and 1 base, there was a span of 4 bases.

In this sample, this clonotype turned up a few times. The genes are TRBV29-1 and TRBJ2-7; maybe TRBD2 (6 bases). V lost 0 bases to trimming and J lost 0 bases, with 12 bases between them. This CDR3 is 15 amino acids long. Germline lookup yields CDR1 SQVTM and CDR2 ANQGSEA. In DNA form, the CDR3 reads TGCAGCGTTGAAGATCTTGCCGGGAGCTCCTACGAGCAGTACTTC. Its translation: CSVEDLAGSSYEQYF.

This clonotype was observed a few times. The V call is TRBV2, the J call TRBJ2-1; D gene ambiguous. This CDR3 region has 11 residues. Per germline, CDR1 SNHLY and CDR2 FYNNEI. V was pared by 6 bases and J by 11 bases, with 11 bases between. CDR3: CASRFPGQQFF. CDR3 nucleotide sequence: TGTGCCAGCAGATTCCCGGGTCAGCAGTTCTTC.

This clonotype was seen more than once but under ten times. The chain combines TRBV24-1 with TRBJ2-5; a possible D gene is TRBD2 (5 bases). Trimming removed 3 bases from V and 5 bases from J, with 18 bases in between. The CDR3 sequence is 16 residues long. Germline V gives CDR1 KGHDR, CDR2 SFDVKD. In nucleotides, the CDR3 is TGTGCCACCAGTGATCAGGTGGGAGCGGTAGGGGAGACCCAGTACTTC. Translated: CATSDQVGAVGETQYF.

The chain recombines TRBV3-1 with TRBJ2-7; D perhaps matches TRBD1 (6 bases). Germline CDR1 reads LGHDT; CDR2 reads YNNKEL (reference sequence). V was trimmed by 3 bases and J by 0 bases, leaving 9 bases between them. The CDR3 covers 14 residues. The CDR3 region is CASSQGAYSYEQYF. CDR3 DNA sequence: TGTGCCAGCAGCCAGGGGGCCTACTCCTACGAGCAGTACTTC.

This clonotype was observed a few times. This chain joins TRBV14 and TRBJ2-7; TRBD1 aligns across 8 bases. Per germline, CDR1 SGHDN and CDR2 FVKESK. CDR3 length: 16 amino acids. The trim removed 5 bases at V and 0 bases at J, leaving 9 bases unmatched. The CDR3 DNA follows: TGTGCCAGCAGCGCTCAGGGGGCCATAAGCTCCTACGAGCAGTACTTC. Translating gives CASSAQGAISSYEQYF.

V usage is TRBV7-2 and J usage is TRBJ2-6; the D call may be TRBD1 or TRBD2 (6 bases each). CDR1 and CDR2 from the germline V gene are SGHTA and FQGNSA. V lost 3 bases and J lost 2, with 8 bases in between. There are 15 residues in the CDR3. The CDR3: CASSFRGPGANVLTF. CDR3 nucleotide sequence: TGTGCCAGCAGCTTCCGGGGGCCTGGGGCCAACGTCCTGACTTTC.

The rearrangement joins TRBV18 to TRBJ2-1; TRBD2 agrees at 9 bases. Trimming cost V 4 bases and J 8 bases; bases outside gene matches: 6. CDR1 and CDR2 (germline): KGHSH, LQKENI. This CDR3 spans 14 amino acids. In DNA form, the CDR3 reads TGTGCCAGCTCACGAGCGGGGGGTCCGGATGAGCAGTTCTTC. Its translation: CASSRAGGPDEQFF.

This clonotype was detected ten times or more. This chain joins TRBV6-2 or TRBV6-3 and TRBJ2-2; D perhaps matches TRBD1 (6 bases). CDR1 is MNHEY and CDR2 is SVGEGT in the germline V gene. V was clipped by 8 bases and J by 1 base, with 11 bases between them. The CDR3 loop spans 14 amino acids. Here the CDR3 DNA reads TGTGCCAGCGGACAGTCACTGAACACCGGGGAGCTGTTTTTT. Residues: CASGQSLNTGELFF.

This clonotype was seen ten or more times. CDR3 DNA: TGTGCCAGCAGCTTAGGGCGGGGGACTAGGGGCTACAATGAGCAGTTCTTC. It specifies CASSLGRGTRGYNEQFF. The V call is TRBV7-2, the J call TRBJ2-1, with TRBD2 matching 8 bases. CDR3 size: 17 residues. V shed 1 base, J shed 3 bases, and the junction held 8 bases outside the gene matches. Germline CDR1 reads SGHTA; CDR2 reads FQGNSA.

The CDR3 region has the DNA TGTGCCAGCACCCCAAGAACCGGGACAGGGTGGGAGACCCAGTACTTC. Amino acid sequence: CASTPRTGTGWETQYF. The chain employs TRBV7-9 and TRBJ2-5, with TRBD1 matching 9 bases. The germline V gene encodes CDR1 SEHNR and CDR2 FQNEAQ (reference sequence). V shed 7 bases and J 5 bases; nucleotides not matched to a gene: 14. The CDR3 is made up of 16 amino acids.

This clonotype was seen a handful of times. The chain recombines TRBV6-4 with TRBJ2-1; 7 positions agree with TRBD1. This CDR3 has 14 amino acids. The V and J ends lost 6 bases and 5 bases, in that order; junction bases with no gene match: 7. Germline CDR1 reads MRHNA; CDR2 reads SNTAGT. The CDR3 coding sequence is TGTGCCAGCAGGAGACAGGGTGGGGACAATGAGCAGTTCTTC. Its translation is CASRRQGGDNEQFF.

This chain connects TRBV12-3 or TRBV12-4 to TRBJ1-2, with 10 bases aligning to TRBD1. The CDR3 runs 15 residues. The V and J ends lost 5 bases and 8 bases, in that order; junction bases with no gene match: 11. CDR3 DNA: TGTGCCAGCAGTCAGCCGGACAGGGGGAAGGGGGGCTACACCTTC. Translated: CASSQPDRGKGGYTF.

This clonotype turned up a few times. This chain links TRBV4-3 with TRBJ2-1; 10 bases line up with TRBD2. CDR1 and CDR2 (germline): LGHNA, YSLEER. V was pared by 2 bases and J by 6 bases, with 4 bases of the junction left unmatched. CDR3 size: 15 residues. This CDR3 reads CASSQRTSGINEQFF. The CDR3 nucleotides are TGCGCCAGCAGCCAACGGACTAGCGGAATCAATGAGCAGTTCTTC.

This rearrangement joins TRBV25-1 to TRBJ2-7, with D tentatively TRBD1 (5 bases). Per the germline V gene, CDR1 is MGHDK and CDR2 is SYGVNS. There are 14 residues in the CDR3. V shed 6 bases and J shed 2 bases, with 14 bases lying between them. The CDR3 protein is CASSDRDPPYEQYF. CDR3 coding DNA: TGTGCCAGCAGCGACAGAGACCCCCCCTACGAGCAGTACTTC.

This clonotype came up a few times. This chain joins TRBV4-2 and TRBJ2-5; 7 bases map to TRBD1. Germline CDR1 reads LGHNA; CDR2 reads YNFKEQ. CDR3 size: 15 residues. J was trimmed by 5 bases and V by 0 bases; bases with no gene match: 6. Written as DNA, the CDR3 is TGTGCCAGCAGCCAAGAGGGTCAGGGGGAGGAGACCCAGTACTTC. As protein: CASSQEGQGEETQYF.